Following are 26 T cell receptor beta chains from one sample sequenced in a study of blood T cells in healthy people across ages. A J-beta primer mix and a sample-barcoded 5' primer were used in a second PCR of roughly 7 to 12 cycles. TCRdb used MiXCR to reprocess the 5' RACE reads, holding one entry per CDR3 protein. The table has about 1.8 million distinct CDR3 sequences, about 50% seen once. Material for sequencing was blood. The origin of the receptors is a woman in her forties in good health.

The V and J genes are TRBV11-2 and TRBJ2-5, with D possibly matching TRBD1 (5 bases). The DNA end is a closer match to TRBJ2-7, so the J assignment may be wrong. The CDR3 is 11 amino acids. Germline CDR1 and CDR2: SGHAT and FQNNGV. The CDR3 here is CASSKGFEQYF. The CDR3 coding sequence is TGTGCCAGCAGCAAGGGGTTCGAGCAGTACTTC.

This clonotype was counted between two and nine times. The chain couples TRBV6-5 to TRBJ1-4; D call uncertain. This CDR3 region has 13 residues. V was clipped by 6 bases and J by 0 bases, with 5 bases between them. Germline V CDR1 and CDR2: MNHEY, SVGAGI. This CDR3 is CASSRTTNEKLFF. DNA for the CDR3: TGTGCCAGCAGCCGTACAACTAATGAAAAACTGTTTTTT.

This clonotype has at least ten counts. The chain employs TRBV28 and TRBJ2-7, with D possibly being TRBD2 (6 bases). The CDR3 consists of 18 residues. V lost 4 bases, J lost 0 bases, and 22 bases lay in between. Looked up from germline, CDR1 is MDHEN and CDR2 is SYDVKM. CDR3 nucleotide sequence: TGTGCCAGCAGTTCCTCCTGGGGACTTGACCTCTCCTCCTACGAGCAGTACTTC. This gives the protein CASSSSWGLDLSSYEQYF. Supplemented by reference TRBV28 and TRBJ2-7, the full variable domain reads DVKVTQSSRYLVKRTGEKVFLECVQDMDHENMFWYRQDPGLGLRLIYFSYDVKMKEKGDIPEGYSVSREKKERFSLILESASTNQTSMYLCASSSSWGLDLSSYEQYFGPGTRLTVT.

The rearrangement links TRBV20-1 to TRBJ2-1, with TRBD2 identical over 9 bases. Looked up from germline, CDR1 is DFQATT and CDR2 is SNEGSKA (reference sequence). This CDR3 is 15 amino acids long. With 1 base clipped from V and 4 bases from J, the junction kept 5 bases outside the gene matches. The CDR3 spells CSARGQRGAYNEQFF. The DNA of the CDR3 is TGCAGTGCTAGAGGGCAGCGGGGGGCGTACAATGAGCAGTTCTTC.

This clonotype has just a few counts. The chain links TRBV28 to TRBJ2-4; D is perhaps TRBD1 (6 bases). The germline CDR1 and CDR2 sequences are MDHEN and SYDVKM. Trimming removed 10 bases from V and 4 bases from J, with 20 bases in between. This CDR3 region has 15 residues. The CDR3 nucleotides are TGTGCCACCTACAACGGGAAGGGGGTAAAAAACATTCAGTACTTC. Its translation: CATYNGKGVKNIQYF.

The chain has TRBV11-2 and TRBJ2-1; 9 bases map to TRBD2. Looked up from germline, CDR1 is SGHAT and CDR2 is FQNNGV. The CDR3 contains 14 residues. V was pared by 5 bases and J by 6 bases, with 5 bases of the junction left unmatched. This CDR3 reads CASSRGGGGNEQFF. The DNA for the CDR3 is TGTGCCAGCAGCCGAGGCGGGGGGGGCAATGAGCAGTTCTTC.

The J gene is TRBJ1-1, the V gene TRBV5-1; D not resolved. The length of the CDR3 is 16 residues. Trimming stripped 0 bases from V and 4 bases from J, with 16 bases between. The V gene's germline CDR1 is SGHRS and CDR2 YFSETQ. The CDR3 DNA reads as TGCGCCAGCAGCTTGGCGGTAGGGCAGCCTATCACTGAAGCTTTCTTT. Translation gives CASSLAVGQPITEAFF.

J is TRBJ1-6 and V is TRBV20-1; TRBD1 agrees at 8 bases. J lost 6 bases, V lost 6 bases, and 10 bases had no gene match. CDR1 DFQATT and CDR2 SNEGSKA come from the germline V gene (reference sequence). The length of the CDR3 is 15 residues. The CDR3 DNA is TGCAGTGCCCCCGGGACAGGACTGGTTAATTCACCCCTCCACTTT. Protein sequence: CSAPGTGLVNSPLHF.

The CDR3 reads CASSLPLQGRTSGELFF. The CDR3 DNA reads TGTGCCAGCAGCTTGCCCCTCCAGGGACGAACCTCCGGGGAGCTGTTTTTT. The V call is TRBV7-2, the J call TRBJ2-2; perhaps D is TRBD1 or TRBD2 (5 bases each). CDR1 and CDR2 (germline): SGHTA, FQGNSA. The CDR3 is made up of 17 amino acids. Trimming removed 3 bases from V and 6 bases from J, with 20 bases in between.

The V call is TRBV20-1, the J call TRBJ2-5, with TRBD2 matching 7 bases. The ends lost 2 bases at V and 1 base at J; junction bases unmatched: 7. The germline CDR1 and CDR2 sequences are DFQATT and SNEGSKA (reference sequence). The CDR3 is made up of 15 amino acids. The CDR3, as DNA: TGCAGTGCTAGAAGGTCAAGCGGGGCCCAAGAGACCCAGTACTTC. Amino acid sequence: CSARRSSGAQETQYF.

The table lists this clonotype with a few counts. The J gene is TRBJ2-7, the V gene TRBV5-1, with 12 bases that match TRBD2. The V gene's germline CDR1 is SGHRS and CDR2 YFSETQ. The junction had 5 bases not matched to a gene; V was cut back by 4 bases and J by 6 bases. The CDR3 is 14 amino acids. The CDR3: CASSRLAGESEQYF. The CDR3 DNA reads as TGCGCCAGCAGCCGACTAGCGGGGGAAAGCGAGCAGTACTTC.

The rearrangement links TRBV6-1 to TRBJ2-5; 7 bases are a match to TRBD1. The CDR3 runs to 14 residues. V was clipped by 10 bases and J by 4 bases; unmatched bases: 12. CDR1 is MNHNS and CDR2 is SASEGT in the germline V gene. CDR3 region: CAISQGTEGETQYF. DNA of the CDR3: TGTGCCATCAGCCAAGGGACAGAAGGAGAGACCCAGTACTTC.

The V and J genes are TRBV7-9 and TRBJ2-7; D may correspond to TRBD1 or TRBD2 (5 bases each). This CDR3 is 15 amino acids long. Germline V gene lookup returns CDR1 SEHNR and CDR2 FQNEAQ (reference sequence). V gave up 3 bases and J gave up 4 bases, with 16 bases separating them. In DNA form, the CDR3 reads TGTGCCAGCAGCTTCTCAATAGGGGACCCATACGAGCAGTACTTC. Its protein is CASSFSIGDPYEQYF.

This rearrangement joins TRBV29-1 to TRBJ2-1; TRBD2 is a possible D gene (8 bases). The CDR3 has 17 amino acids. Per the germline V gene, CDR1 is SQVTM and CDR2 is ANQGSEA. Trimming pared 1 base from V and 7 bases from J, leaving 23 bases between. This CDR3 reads CSVEGDSTSGVGNEQFF. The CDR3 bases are TGCAGCGTTGAAGGGGACAGTACTAGCGGCGTGGGGAATGAGCAGTTCTTC.

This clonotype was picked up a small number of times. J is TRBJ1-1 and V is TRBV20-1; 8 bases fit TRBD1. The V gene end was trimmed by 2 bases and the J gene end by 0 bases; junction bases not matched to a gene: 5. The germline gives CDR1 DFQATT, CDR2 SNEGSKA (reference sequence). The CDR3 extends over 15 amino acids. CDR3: CSARPRTGMNTEAFF. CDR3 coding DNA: TGCAGTGCTAGACCCCGGACAGGGATGAACACTGAAGCTTTCTTT.

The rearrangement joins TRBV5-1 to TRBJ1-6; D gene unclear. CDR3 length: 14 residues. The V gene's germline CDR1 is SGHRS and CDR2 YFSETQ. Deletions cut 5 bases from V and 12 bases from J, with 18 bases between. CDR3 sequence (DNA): TGCGCCAGCAGGGAGGCGAACAGCGTAATACCCCTCCACTTT. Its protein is CASREANSVIPLHF.

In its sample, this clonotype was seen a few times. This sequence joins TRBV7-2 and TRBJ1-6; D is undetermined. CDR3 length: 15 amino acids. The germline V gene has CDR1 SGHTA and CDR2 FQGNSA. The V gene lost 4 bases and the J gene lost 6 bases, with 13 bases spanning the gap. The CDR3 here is CASSSGPVLNSPLHF. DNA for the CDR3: TGTGCCAGCAGCTCCGGGCCGGTACTTAATTCACCCCTCCACTTT.

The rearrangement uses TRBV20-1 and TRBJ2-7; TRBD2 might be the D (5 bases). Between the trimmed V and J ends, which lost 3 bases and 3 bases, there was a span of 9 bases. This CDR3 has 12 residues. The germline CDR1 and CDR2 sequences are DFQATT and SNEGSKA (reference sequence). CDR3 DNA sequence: TGCAGTGCTAGCACCGAGGGCTACGAGCAGTACTTC. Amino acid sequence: CSASTEGYEQYF.

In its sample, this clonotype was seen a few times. The CDR3 nucleotides are TGTGCCAGCAGTTTATATAGCGGGCACACAGATACGCAGTATTTT. Amino acid sequence: CASSLYSGHTDTQYF. V is TRBV6-5 and J is TRBJ2-3, with 7 bases fitting TRBD2. Germline V CDR1 and CDR2: MNHEY, SVGAGI. The CDR3 loop spans 15 amino acids. After removal of 4 bases from V and 2 bases from J, the junction contained 6 bases not matched to a gene.

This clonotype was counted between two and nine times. CDR3 in amino acids: CASSRSGTPNTGELFF. The CDR3, as DNA: TGTGCCAGCAGTAGGTCCGGGACTCCTAACACCGGGGAGCTGTTTTTT. The gene calls are TRBV7-2 and TRBJ2-2; a weak D match, TRBD2 (6 bases). This CDR3 region has 16 residues. V lost 6 bases, J lost 2 bases, and 16 bases lay in between. Germline-derived CDR1 and CDR2 are SGHTA and FQGNSA.

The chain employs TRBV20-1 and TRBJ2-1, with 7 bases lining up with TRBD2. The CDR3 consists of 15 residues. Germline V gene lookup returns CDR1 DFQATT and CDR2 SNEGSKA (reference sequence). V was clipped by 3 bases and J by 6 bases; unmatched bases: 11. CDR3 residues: CSASKSGEASNEQFF. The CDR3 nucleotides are TGCAGTGCTAGCAAGAGCGGGGAAGCGTCCAATGAGCAGTTCTTC.

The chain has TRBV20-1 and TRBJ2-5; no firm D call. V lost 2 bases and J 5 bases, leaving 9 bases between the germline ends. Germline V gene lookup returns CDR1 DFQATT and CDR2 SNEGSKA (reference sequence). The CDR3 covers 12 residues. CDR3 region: CSARMQAETQYF. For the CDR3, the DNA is TGCAGTGCTAGAATGCAGGCGGAGACCCAGTACTTC.

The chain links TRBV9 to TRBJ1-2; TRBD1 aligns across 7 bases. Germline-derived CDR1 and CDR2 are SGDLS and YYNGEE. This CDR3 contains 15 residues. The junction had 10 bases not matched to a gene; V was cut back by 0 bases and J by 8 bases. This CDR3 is CASSVVPDRVGGYTF. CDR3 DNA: TGTGCCAGCAGCGTAGTCCCCGACAGGGTCGGCGGCTACACCTTC.

The CDR3 DNA sequence: TGTGCCAGCAGCTGGGGGCCGGGACCCCCTCCATTGAATGAGCAGTTCTTC. Protein: CASSWGPGPPPLNEQFF. This sequence joins TRBV5-6 and TRBJ2-1; D possibly corresponds to TRBD1 (6 bases). The CDR3 totals 17 residues. Germline V lookup: CDR1 SGHDT, CDR2 YYEEEE. Trimming left V 3 bases short and J 7 bases short, with 23 bases between.

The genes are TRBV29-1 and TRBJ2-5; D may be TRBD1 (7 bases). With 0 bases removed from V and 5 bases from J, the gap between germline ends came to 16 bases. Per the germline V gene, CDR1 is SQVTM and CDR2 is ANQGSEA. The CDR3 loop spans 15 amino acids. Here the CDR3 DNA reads TGCAGCGTTGAAGATCACAGGGGAGGTATCGAGACCCAGTACTTC. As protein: CSVEDHRGGIETQYF. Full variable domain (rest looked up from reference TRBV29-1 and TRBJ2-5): SAVISQKPSRDICQRGTSLTIQCQVDSQVTMMFWYRQQPGQSLTLIATANQGSEATYESGFVIDKFPISRPNLTFSTLTVSNMSPEDSSIYLCSVEDHRGGIETQYFGPGTRLLVL.

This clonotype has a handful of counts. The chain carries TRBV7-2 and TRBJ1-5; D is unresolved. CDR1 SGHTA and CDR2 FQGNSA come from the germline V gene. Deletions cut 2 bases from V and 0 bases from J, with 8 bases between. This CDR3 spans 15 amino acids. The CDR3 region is CASSLSRFSNQPQHF. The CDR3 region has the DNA TGTGCCAGCAGCTTAAGTCGGTTTAGCAATCAGCCCCAGCATTTT.